Each of the 15 T cell receptor beta chains below was sequenced from the same sample in a study of shared T cell receptors in the human thymus. The table came from immunoSEQ multiplex PCR; TCRdb's copy has only in-frame clones and leaves some out. The table has about 540,000 clones, approximately 80% seen once; the top ten hold more than 0.01%. This same sample was also taken into another study, of human thymus T cells.

The sample taken for sequencing was thymocytes. The origin of the receptors is a boy younger than two with a congenital heart defect.

A note on this clone: This same CDR3 is encoded by further DNA sequences in the sample. The chain combines TRBV30 with TRBJ1-5; tentative D call: TRBD1 (5 bases). CDR1 GTSNPN and CDR2 SVGIG come from the germline V gene (reference sequence). V was pared by 0 bases and J by 6 bases, with 33 bases between. The CDR3 spans 21 residues. DNA of the CDR3: TGTGCCTGGAGTGTACGGCGGGGCTCCCCACTTCCTTCACCCCTGGGTCAGCCCCAGCATTTT. It yields the protein CAWSVRRGSPLPSPLGQPQHF. The whole variable domain, remainder taken from reference TRBV30 and TRBJ1-5, is SQTIHQWPATLVQPVGSPLSLECTVEGTSNPNLYWYRQAAGRGLQLLFYSVGIGQISSEVPQNLSASRPQDRQFILSSKKLLLSDSGFYLCAWSVRRGSPLPSPLGQPQHFGDGTRLSIL.

This chain connects TRBV5-8 to TRBJ2-1; TRBD2 might be the D (6 bases). Germline V CDR1 and CDR2: SGHTS, YDEGEE. The CDR3 sequence is 15 residues long. The germline V and J ends were trimmed by 4 bases and 2 bases, with 13 bases remaining between them. The DNA of the CDR3 is TGTGCCAGCAGCAAACCGGGACTCACCTACAATGAGCAGTTCTTC. Its translation is CASSKPGLTYNEQFF.

V and J are TRBV4-3 and TRBJ1-1; 10 positions match TRBD1. This CDR3 has 19 amino acids. The ends lost 4 bases at V and 5 bases at J; junction bases unmatched: 19. In germline, CDR1 is LGHNA, CDR2 YSLEER. As DNA, the CDR3 is TGCGCCAGCAGCCTAACCAAGCTTACGGGGCGACAGGGGGCAACTGAAGCTTTCTTT. Translation: CASSLTKLTGRQGATEAFF.

V and J are TRBV6-5 and TRBJ2-2; maybe TRBD2 (5 bases). Germline lookup yields CDR1 MNHEY and CDR2 SVGAGI. Deletions cut 0 bases from V and 8 bases from J, with 7 bases between. CDR3 length equals 13 residues. In DNA form, the CDR3 reads TGTGCCAGCAGTTACTCAAGGACTGGGGAGCTGTTTTTT. As protein: CASSYSRTGELFF.

The CDR3 is CASSIGQRYNEQFF. For the CDR3, the DNA is TGCGCCAGCAGCATAGGACAGAGGTACAATGAGCAGTTCTTC. The chain combines TRBV5-1 with TRBJ2-1; D possibly corresponds to TRBD1 (6 bases). V dropped 4 bases and J dropped 4 bases, with 12 bases sitting between them. The germline V gene encodes CDR1 SGHRS and CDR2 YFSETQ. This CDR3 is built from 14 residues.

The chain is built from TRBV6-4 and TRBJ2-2; 10 bases line up with TRBD2. The CDR3 covers 17 residues. CDR1 MRHNA and CDR2 SNTAGT come from the germline V gene. The J segment lost 7 bases and the V segment lost 0 bases, leaving 8 bases of the junction unmatched. CDR3 DNA sequence: TGTGCCAGCAGTGACTCGAGGCTAGCGGGAGAGAGCGGGGAGCTGTTTTTT. This translates into CASSDSRLAGESGELFF.

This clone was seen once. The genes are TRBV14 and TRBJ2-1, with D possibly being TRBD2 (6 bases). V was shortened by 4 bases and J by 4 bases, with 17 bases between the two germline ends. This CDR3 comprises 16 residues. Germline CDR1 SGHDN, CDR2 FVKESK. CDR3 in DNA: TGTGCCAGCAGCCCAGGGTGGGGGGAGGCATACAATGAGCAGTTCTTC. The encoded protein is CASSPGWGEAYNEQFF.

This clone has just one count. V usage is TRBV5-1 and J usage is TRBJ1-4, with TRBD1 matching 7 bases. The CDR3 consists of 18 residues. V trimming: 4 bases; J trimming: 0 bases; junction bases outside the gene matches: 12. Germline V lookup: CDR1 SGHRS, CDR2 YFSETQ. This chain's CDR3 is CASSASDRDIATNEKLFF. The CDR3 bases are TGCGCCAGCAGCGCGTCCGACAGGGACATAGCAACTAATGAAAAACTGTTTTTT.

The chain links TRBV29-1 to TRBJ2-3; D possibly corresponds to TRBD2 (5 bases). The germline CDR1 and CDR2 sequences are SQVTM and ANQGSEA. The germline V and J ends were trimmed by 5 bases and 6 bases, with 12 bases remaining between them. The CDR3 contains 12 residues. The CDR3 is CSVRRREDTQYF. CDR3 coding DNA: TGCAGCGTTCGTAGAAGGGAGGATACGCAGTATTTT.

The chain joins TRBV30 to TRBJ1-1, with D unclear. Germline V gene data show CDR1 as GTSNPN and CDR2 as SVGIG (reference sequence). Between the trimmed V and J ends, which lost 4 bases and 2 bases, there was a span of 14 bases. The CDR3 consists of 14 residues. The CDR3 DNA reads as TGTGCCTGGACTTCTGTATCCCTCAACACTGAAGCTTTCTTT. Translating it yields CAWTSVSLNTEAFF.

This rearrangement joins TRBV7-8 to TRBJ2-1; D is ambiguous. The CDR3 spans 17 residues. With 2 bases removed from V and 0 bases from J, the gap between germline ends came to 14 bases. CDR1 and CDR2 (germline): SGHVS, FQNEAQ. The CDR3 DNA sequence: TGTGCCAGCAGCTTATCCCCTGAGGCAGTCTCCTACAATGAGCAGTTCTTC. Protein product: CASSLSPEAVSYNEQFF.

The chain carries TRBV9 and TRBJ2-7, with 7 positions matching TRBD1. V dropped 6 bases and J dropped 5; count of bases not matched to a gene: 14. Germline V CDR1 and CDR2: SGDLS, YYNGEE. The CDR3 sequence is 15 residues long. The CDR3 reads CASTKTGMGSDEQYF. Here the CDR3 DNA reads TGTGCCAGCACAAAGACAGGGATGGGGTCTGACGAGCAGTACTTC.

This chain links TRBV13 with TRBJ2-7; 10 bases are a match to TRBD1. Germline V gene lookup returns CDR1 PRHDT and CDR2 FYEKMQ (reference sequence). This CDR3 region has 16 residues. With 5 bases clipped from V and 2 bases from J, the junction kept 9 bases outside the gene matches. CDR3: CASSINRDRGTYEQYF. CDR3 DNA: TGTGCCAGCAGCATAAACCGGGACAGGGGTACCTACGAGCAGTACTTC.

V is TRBV29-1 and J is TRBJ2-3, with TRBD2 identical over 10 bases. After removal of 5 bases from V and 6 bases from J, the junction contained 11 bases not matched to a gene. Per germline, CDR1 SQVTM and CDR2 ANQGSEA. The CDR3 covers 15 residues. CDR3 sequence (DNA): TGCAGCGTTCCGATTGCTAGCGGGAGAGGTGATACGCAGTATTTT. It specifies CSVPIASGRGDTQYF.

The chain links TRBV13 to TRBJ2-3; 12 nucleotides line up with TRBD2. In germline, CDR1 is PRHDT, CDR2 FYEKMQ (reference sequence). The CDR3 consists of 16 residues. With V trimmed by 4 bases and J by 4 bases, 6 bases remained unmatched. The CDR3 bases are TGTGCCAGCAGCTACGCTAGCGGGAGGGGGTCAGATACGCAGTATTTT. It encodes CASSYASGRGSDTQYF.